This record covers a single T cell receptor (beta chain). The antigen is not known. CD45RA-negative memory and CD45RA+ naive subsets were split from the CD4+ cells. This specimen belongs to a study of shared clonotypes between healthy human individuals. Points from the study as a whole: Clonotype sharing among donors likely depends on sequencing depth.

Methods used by the authors: Because ImmunoSEQ provided only junction sequences with no quality scores, the filtering differed. Method: immunoSEQ multiplex PCR; TCRdb's copy keeps in-frame clones and lacks some. Clone size and V and J calls were adopted from that table, with D and trimming inferred from the DNA. This sample has about 230,000 clones, with approximately 65% found just once. The source of this sequence is a man aged 25-45 years in good health. Sample: memory CD4+ T cells sorted from blood. As to subset: CD45RA-negative fraction.

The CDR3 loop reads CASGRGQGLETQYF. CDR3 coding DNA: TGTGCCAGCGGCCGGGGACAGGGTCTGGAGACCCAGTACTTC. The chain uses TRBV6-6 and TRBJ2-5, with TRBD1 identical over 9 bases. This CDR3 region has 14 residues. V gave up 8 bases and J gave up 5 bases; unmatched junction bases: 9. CDR1 and CDR2 from the germline V gene are MNHNY and SVGAGI (reference sequence).